Sequencing of this TCR beta chain was carried out in a study of blood T cell repertoires in COVID-19. Study summary: The United States, Italy and Spain supplied acute and convalescent COVID-19 samples.

Patients at the Seattle site were enrolled during active infection and followed longitudinally. TCRdb's copy holds only in-frame clones and misses some; the assay was immunoSEQ multiplex PCR. This sample carries some 180,000 clones, about nine tenths of them seen once, and the ten largest clones take around 5%. This TCR was recovered from a man younger than 30 with COVID-19, enrolled during active disease. What was sequenced was peripheral blood.

The chain's CDR3 is CASSGGRTATTEQYF. Written as DNA, the CDR3 is TGTGCCAGCTCCGGCGGCCGGACAGCAACCACCGAGCAGTACTTC. The genes are TRBV18 and TRBJ2-7; a weak D match, TRBD1 (6 bases). V lost 6 bases, J lost 6 bases, and 21 bases lay in between. The CDR3 has 15 residues. Germline assignment: CDR1 KGHSH and CDR2 LQKENI. Variable domain in full (rest from reference TRBV18 and TRBJ2-7): NAGVMQNPRHLVRRRGQEARLRCSPMKGHSHVYWYRQLPEEGLKFMVYLQKENIIDESGMPKERFSAEFPKEGPSILRIQQVVRGDSAAYFCASSGGRTATTEQYFGPGTRLTVT.